This T cell receptor beta chain was sequenced during a study of blood T cell repertoires in COVID-19. Original data processing: Scientists estimated how many nucleated cells there were by amplifying reference gene primers. Measured with immunoSEQ multiplex PCR; TCRdb has only the in-frame clones, and not every one. The V and J calls and clone size were taken over from that table, and D and trimming were inferred from the DNA. The sample lists some 120,000 clones; approximately 87% were seen once. This clone was counted once. The CDR3 length is 14 residues. The ends were cut back, 3 bases at V and 4 bases at J, with 12 bases in the middle. Per germline, CDR1 SNHLY and CDR2 FYNNEI.

The sample comprised peripheral blood. The sequence derives from a woman in her fifties or sixties with acute or convalescent COVID-19. This chain uses TRBV2 with TRBJ1-2; D is ambiguous. The CDR3: CASSDGRQPYGYTF. The CDR3 DNA is TGTGCCAGCAGTGATGGCAGGCAACCCTATGGCTACACCTTC. Full variable domain (rest looked up from reference TRBV2 and TRBJ1-2): EPEVTQTPSHQVTQMGQEVILRCVPISNHLYFYWYRQILGQKVEFLVSFYNNEISEKSEIFDDQFSVERPDGSNFTLKIRSTKLEDSAMYFCASSDGRQPYGYTFGSGTRLTVV.